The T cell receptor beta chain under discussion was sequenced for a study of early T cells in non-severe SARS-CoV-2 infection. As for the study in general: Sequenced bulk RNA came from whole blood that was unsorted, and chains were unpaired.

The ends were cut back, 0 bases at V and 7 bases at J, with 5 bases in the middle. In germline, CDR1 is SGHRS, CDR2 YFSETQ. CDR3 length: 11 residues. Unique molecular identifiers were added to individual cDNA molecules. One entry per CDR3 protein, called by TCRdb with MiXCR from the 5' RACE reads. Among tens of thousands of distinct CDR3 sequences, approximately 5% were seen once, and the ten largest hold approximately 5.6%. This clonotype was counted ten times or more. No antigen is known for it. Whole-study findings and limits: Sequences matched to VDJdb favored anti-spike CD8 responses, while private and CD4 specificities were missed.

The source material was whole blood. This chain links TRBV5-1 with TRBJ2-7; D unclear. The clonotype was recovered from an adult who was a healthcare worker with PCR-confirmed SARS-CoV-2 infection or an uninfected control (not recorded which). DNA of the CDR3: TGCGCCAGCAGCTTGGCGTCGGAGCAGTACTTC. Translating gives CASSLASEQYF.